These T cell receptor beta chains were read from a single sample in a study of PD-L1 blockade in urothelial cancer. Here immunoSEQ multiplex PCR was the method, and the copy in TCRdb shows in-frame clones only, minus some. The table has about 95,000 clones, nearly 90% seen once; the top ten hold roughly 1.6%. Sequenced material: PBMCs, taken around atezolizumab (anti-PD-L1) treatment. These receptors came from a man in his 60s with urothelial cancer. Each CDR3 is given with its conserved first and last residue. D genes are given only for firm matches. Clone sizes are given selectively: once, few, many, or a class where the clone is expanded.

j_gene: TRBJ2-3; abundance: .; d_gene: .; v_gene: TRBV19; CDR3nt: TGTGCCAGTAGTAACACAGGGTATGAGACAGATACGCAGTATTTT; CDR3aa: CASSNTGYETDTQYF
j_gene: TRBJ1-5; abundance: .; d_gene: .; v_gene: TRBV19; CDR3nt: TGTGCCAGTAGTTCACACTCCGACAGTTATCAGCCCCAGCATTTT; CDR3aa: CASSSHSDSYQPQHF
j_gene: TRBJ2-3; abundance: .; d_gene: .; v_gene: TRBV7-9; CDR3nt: TGTGCCAGCAGCTTAGCCGAGGGCGCCGCAGATACGCAGTATTTT; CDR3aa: CASSLAEGAADTQYF
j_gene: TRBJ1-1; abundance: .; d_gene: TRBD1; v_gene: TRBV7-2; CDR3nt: TGTGCCAGCAGCTTGACGACAGGGGGCCCCATGAACACTGAAGCTTTCTTT; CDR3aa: CASSLTTGGPMNTEAFF
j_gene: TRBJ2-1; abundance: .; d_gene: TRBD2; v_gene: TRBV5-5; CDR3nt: TGTGCCAGCACCATTGGGACTAGCGGAAACTACAATGAGCAGTTCTTC; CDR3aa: CASTIGTSGNYNEQFF
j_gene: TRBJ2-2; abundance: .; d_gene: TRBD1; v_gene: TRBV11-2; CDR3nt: TGTGCCAGCAGCCGACAGGGGGCCGGGGAGCTGTTTTTT; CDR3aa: CASSRQGAGELFF
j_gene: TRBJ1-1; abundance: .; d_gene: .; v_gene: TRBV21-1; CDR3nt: TGTGCCAGCAGCATGCCGAGGCGGGACAGGGGACTTCAAGCTTTCTTT; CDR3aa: CASSMPRRDRGLQAFF
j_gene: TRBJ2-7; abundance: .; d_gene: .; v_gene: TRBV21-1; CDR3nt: TGTGCCAGCAGCCATGAACCGGGACTAAGCCTAATCCCCTACGAGCAGTACTTC; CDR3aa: CASSHEPGLSLIPYEQYF
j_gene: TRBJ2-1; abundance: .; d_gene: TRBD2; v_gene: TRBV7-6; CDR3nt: TGTGCCAGCAGCTCTAGCGGGAATTCACCCAATGAGCAGTTCTTC; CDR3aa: CASSSSGNSPNEQFF
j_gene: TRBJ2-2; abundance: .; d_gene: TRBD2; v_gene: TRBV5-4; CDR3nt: TGTGCCAGCAGCTTCATTACTAGCGGTTGGAACACCGGGGAGCTGTTTTTT; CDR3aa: CASSFITSGWNTGELFF
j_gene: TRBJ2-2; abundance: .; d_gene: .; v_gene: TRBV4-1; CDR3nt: TGCGCCAGCAGCCAAGAGGTCTCTAACAGGGCAGGCGGGGAGCTGTTTTTT; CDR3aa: CASSQEVSNRAGGELFF
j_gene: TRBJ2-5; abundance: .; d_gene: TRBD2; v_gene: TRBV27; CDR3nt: TGTGCCAGCAAAACTAGCGGGGGGTACCAAGAGACCCAGTACTTC; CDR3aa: CASKTSGGYQETQYF
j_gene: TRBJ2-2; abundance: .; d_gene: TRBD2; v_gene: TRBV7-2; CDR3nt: TGTGCCAGCAGCCCTAGGGGCGGGAGGGCCCCCGGGGAGCTGTTTTTT; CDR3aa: CASSPRGGRAPGELFF
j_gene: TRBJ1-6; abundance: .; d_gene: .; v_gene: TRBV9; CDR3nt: TGTGCCAGCAGCGTAGATCCAGGAGGCACACCCCTCCACTTT; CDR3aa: CASSVDPGGTPLHF
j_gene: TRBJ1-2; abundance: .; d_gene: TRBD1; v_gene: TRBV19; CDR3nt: TGTGCCTCTTCAGACAGGGGGTATGGCTACACCTTC; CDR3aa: CASSDRGYGYTF
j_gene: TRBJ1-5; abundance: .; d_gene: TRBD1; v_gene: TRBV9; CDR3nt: TGTGCCAGCAGCGTAGGGGACAGGGGAGACCAGCCCCAGCATTTT; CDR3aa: CASSVGDRGDQPQHF
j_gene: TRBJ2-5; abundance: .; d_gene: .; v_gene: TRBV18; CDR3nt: TGTGCCAGCTCACCACCGATTGAGCGGAATCAAGAGACCCAGTACTTC; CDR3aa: CASSPPIERNQETQYF
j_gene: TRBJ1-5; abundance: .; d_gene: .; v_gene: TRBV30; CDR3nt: TGTGCCTGGAGTGTCCCAAATCAGCCCCAGCATTTT; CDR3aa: CAWSVPNQPQHF
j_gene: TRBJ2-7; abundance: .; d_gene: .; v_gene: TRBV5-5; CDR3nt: TGTGCCAGCAGCTTTGAGGGCTACGAGCAGTACTTC; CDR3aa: CASSFEGYEQYF
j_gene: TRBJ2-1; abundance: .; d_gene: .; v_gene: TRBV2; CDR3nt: TGTGCCAGCACGGGCCGCGGGTCCTACAATGAGCAGTTCTTC; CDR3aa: CASTGRGSYNEQFF
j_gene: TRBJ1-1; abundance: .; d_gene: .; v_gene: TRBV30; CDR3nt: TGTGCCTGCGATGACAGCTTGAACACTGAAGCTTTCTTT; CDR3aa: CACDDSLNTEAFF
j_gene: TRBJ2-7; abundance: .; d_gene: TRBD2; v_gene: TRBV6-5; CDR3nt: TGTGCCAGCAGGGGGACTAGCGCAACCTCCTACGAGCAGTACTTC; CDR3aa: CASRGTSATSYEQYF
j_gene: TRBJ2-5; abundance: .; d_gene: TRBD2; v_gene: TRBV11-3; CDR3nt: TGTGCCAGCAGCCCTAGTACGGGAGGAGAGACCCAGTACTTC; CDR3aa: CASSPSTGGETQYF
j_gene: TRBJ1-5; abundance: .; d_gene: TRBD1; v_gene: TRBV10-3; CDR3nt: TGTGCCATCAGCGCCTCAGGGGGCACTCAGCCCCAGCATTTT; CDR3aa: CAISASGGTQPQHF
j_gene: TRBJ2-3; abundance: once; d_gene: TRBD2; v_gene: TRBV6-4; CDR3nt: TGTGCCAGCAGTAGGACTAGCGGGGGCACAGATACGCAGTATTTT; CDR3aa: CASSRTSGGTDTQYF
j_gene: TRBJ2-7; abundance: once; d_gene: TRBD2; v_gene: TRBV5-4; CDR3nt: TGTGCCAGCAGCTCCCCGGGAGGAGAGCAGTACTTC; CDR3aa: CASSSPGGEQYF
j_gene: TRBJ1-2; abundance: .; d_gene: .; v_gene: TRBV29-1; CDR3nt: TGCAGCGTGGCCCGACAGTCTTATGGCTACACCTTC; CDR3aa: CSVARQSYGYTF
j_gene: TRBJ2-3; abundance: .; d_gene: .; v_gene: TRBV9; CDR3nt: TGTGCCAGCAGCGTCGGGGGATACACAGATACGCAGTATTTT; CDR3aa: CASSVGGYTDTQYF
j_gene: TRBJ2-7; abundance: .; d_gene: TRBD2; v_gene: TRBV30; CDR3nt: TGTGCCTGGAGCCAGGGACTAGCGGGCTCCTACGAGCAGTACTTC; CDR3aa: CAWSQGLAGSYEQYF
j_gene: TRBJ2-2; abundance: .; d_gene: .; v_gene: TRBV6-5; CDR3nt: TGTGCCAGCAGTTACTCGTTCAGGCCCACCGGGGAGCTGTTTTTT; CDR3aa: CASSYSFRPTGELFF
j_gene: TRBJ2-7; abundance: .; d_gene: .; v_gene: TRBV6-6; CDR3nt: TGTGCCAGCAGTTACGGAGGGGGCTACTCCTACGAGCAGTACTTC; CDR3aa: CASSYGGGYSYEQYF
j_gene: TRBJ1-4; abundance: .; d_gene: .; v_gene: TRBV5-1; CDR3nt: TGCGCCAGCAGCTTGGGAGGGTTCCGGACTAATGAAAAACTGTTTTTT; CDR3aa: CASSLGGFRTNEKLFF
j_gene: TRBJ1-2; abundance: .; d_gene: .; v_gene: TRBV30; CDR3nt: TGTGCCTGGAGTCGAGACAGGCGCTATGGCTACACCTTC; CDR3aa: CAWSRDRRYGYTF
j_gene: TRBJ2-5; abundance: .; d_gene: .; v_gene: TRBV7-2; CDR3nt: TGTGCCAGCAGCTTTGTCGGGGAAAGAGAGACCCAGTACTTC; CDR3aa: CASSFVGERETQYF
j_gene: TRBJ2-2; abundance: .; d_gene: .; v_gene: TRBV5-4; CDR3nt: TGTGCCAGCAGCTTGGGGCCCTCCGGGGAGCTGTTTTTT; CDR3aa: CASSLGPSGELFF
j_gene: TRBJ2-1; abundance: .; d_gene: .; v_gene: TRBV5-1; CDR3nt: TGCGCCAGCAGCTTAATGGTTAGGGGTGACAATGAGCAGTTCTTC; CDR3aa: CASSLMVRGDNEQFF
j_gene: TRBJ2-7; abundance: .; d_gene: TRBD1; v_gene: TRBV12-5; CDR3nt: TGTGCTAGTGGTTCCCCGTCGGACAGGGGGCTACTTGGGGAATCCTACGAGCAGTACTTC; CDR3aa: CASGSPSDRGLLGESYEQYF
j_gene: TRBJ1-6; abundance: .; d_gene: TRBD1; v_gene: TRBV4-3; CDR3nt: TGCGCCAGCAGCCAATACCGGGACAGGGCAGAATCACCCCTCCACTTT; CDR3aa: CASSQYRDRAESPLHF
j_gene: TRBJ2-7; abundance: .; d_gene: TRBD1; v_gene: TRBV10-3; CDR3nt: TGTGCCATCAGTGATGACAGGGATCTCTACGAGCAGTACTTC; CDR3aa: CAISDDRDLYEQYF
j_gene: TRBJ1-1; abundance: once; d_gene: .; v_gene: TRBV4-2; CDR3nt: TGTGCCAGCAGCCACCCCCGGGGGGGAGCTTTCTTT; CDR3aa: CASSHPRGGAFF
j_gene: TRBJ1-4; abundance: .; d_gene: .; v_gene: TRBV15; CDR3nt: TGTGCCACCAGCAAGGCAGGGAATGAAAAACTGTTTTTT; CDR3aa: CATSKAGNEKLFF
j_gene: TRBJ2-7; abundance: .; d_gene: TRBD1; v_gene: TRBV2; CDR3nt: TGTGCCAGCAGTGAAGACAGGGGATTCGCCTACGAGCAGTACTTC; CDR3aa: CASSEDRGFAYEQYF
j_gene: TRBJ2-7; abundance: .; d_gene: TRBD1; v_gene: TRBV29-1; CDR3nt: TGCAGCGTTGAAGATTCGTTGACAGGGGGAGGCTACGAGCAGTACTTC; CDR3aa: CSVEDSLTGGGYEQYF
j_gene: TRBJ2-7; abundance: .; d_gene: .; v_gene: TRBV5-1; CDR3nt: TGCGCCAGCAGCTTGGGAGGGGCGGGAAGTACTGGGCAGTACTTC; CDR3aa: CASSLGGAGSTGQYF
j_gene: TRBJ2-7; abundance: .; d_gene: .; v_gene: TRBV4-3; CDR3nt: TGCGCCAGCAGCCAAGACCTAGTCCGCGCCGAGCAGTACTTC; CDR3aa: CASSQDLVRAEQYF
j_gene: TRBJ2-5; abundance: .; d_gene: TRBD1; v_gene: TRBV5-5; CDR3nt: TGTGCCAGCAGCCAAGATTGGGACAGGGGGCAAGAGACCCAGTACTTC; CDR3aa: CASSQDWDRGQETQYF
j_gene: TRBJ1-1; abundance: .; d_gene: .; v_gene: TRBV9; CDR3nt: TGTGCCAGCAGCGTAGGGGGAGGAGGGCGCGTGGGAGAAGCTTTCTTT; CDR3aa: CASSVGGGGRVGEAFF
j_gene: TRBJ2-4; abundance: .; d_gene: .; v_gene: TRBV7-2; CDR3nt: TGTGCCAGCAGCCGCGTCGGGGAAGCCAAAAACATTCAGTACTTC; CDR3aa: CASSRVGEAKNIQYF
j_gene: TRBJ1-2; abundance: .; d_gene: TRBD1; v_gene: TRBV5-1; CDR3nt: TGCGCCAGCAGCTCCGCAGGGGGATCTAACTATGGCTACACCTTC; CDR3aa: CASSSAGGSNYGYTF
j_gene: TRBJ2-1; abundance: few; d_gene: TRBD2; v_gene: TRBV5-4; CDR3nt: TGTGCCAGCAGCTTGGGCGGGATAGCGGGAGGGCCGGGTGAGCAGTTCTTC; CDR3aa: CASSLGGIAGGPGEQFF
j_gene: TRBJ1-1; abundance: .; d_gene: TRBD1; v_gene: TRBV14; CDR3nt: TGTGCCAGCAGCCACCGGGACAGTTTAAACACTGAAGCTTTCTTT; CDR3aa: CASSHRDSLNTEAFF
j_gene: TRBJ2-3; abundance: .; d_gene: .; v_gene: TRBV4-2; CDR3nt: TGTGCCAGCAGCCAAGAAGTCCTGGGGGGGCCGGGAGATACGCAGTATTTT; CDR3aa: CASSQEVLGGPGDTQYF
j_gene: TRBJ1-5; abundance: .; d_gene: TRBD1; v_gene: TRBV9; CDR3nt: TGTGCCAGCAGCCTAAAGGGACAGGGTAATCAGCCCCAGCATTTT; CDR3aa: CASSLKGQGNQPQHF
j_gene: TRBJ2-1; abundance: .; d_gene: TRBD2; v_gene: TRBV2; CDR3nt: TGTGCCAGCAGTGGCGGGACTAGCGGCTACAATGAGCAGTTCTTC; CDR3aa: CASSGGTSGYNEQFF